The table lists the clone carrying this T cell receptor beta chain with a few counts. Its antigen is unidentified. The junction departs from the called germline gene at one end, perhaps through a read error. The data stem from a study of regulatory T cells in long-lasting Graves disease. Study-wide background: Graves' patients (newly diagnosed) had been on antithyroid drugs under 3 months.

The CDR3 is made up of 14 amino acids. Germline lookup yields CDR1 SEHNR and CDR2 FQNEAQ (reference sequence). General observations from the study: Patients whose Graves' disease persisted exhibited lower TCR diversity than those newly diagnosed. Persistent disease preferred TRBV28, TRBJ1-2 and TRBJ2-5.

Time point described: newly diagnosed GD, antithyroid drugs for less than 3 months. The TCR library was made from RNA that had been extracted from PBMCs in TRIzol. iRepertoire HTBI primers and Arm-PCR of CDR3 regions built TCR beta libraries. TCRdb ran MiXCR on the multiplex PCR reads and lists one entry per CDR3 protein. The profile shows more than 400,000 distinct CDR3 sequences, 16% of them singletons. These data also featured in a second study, about T cells in Graves' hyperthyroidism and ophthalmopathy.

The sequence derives from a woman under 40 with Graves disease. This material consisted of peripheral blood mononuclear cells (PBMCs), taken at new diagnosis, from a patient treated with antithyroid drugs. The chain combines TRBV7-9 with TRBJ1-1, with a weak D call TRBD1 (5 bases). CDR3 sequence (DNA): TGTGCCAGCGGAGAGAGGGGTTCGTACACTGGAGCTTTCTTT. Encoded protein: CASGERGSYTGAFF.